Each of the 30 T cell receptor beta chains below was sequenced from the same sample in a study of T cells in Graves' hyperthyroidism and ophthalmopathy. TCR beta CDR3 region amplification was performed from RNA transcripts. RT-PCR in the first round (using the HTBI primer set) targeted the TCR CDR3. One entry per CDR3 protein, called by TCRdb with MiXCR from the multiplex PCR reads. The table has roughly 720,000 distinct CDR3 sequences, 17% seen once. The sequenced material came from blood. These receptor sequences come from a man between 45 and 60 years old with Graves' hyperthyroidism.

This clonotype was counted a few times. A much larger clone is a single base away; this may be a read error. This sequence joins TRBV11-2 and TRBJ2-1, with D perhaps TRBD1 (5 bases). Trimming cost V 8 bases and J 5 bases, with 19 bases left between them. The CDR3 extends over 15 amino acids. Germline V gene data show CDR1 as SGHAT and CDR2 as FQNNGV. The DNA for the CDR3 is TGTGCCAGCTCCGCTTTGAAGGGGCAGCACAATGAGCAGTTCTTC. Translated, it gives CASSALKGQHNEQFF.

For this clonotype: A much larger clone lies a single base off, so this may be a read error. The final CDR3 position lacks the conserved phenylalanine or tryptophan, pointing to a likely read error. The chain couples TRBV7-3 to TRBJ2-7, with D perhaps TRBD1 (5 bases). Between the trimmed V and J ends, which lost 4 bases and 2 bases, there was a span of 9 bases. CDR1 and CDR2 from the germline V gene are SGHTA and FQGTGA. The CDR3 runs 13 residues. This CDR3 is CASSYGQTYEQYS. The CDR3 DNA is TGTGCCAGCAGCTATGGACAAACCTACGAGCAGTACTCC.

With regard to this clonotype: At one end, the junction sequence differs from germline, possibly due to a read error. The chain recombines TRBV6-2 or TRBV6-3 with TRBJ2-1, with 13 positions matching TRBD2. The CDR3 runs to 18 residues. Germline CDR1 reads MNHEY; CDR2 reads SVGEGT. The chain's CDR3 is CASSYRTSGSWGYNKQFF. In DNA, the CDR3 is TGTGCCAGCAGTTACCGGACTAGCGGGAGTTGGGGCTACAATAAGCAGTTCTTC.

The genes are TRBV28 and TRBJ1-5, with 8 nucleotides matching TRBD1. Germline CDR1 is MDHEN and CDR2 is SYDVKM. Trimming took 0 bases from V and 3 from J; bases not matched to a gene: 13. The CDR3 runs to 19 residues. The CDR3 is CASSLWGPGQASFNQPQHF. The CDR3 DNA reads TGTGCCAGCAGTTTATGGGGCCCGGGACAGGCCTCGTTCAATCAGCCCCAGCATTTT.

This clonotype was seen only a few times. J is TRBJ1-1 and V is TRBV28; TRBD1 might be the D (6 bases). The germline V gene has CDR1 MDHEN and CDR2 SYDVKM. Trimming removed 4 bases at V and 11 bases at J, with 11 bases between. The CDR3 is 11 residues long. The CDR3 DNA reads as TGTGCCAGCAGTTGGGCAGGGGAGGCTTTCTTT. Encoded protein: CASSWAGEAFF.

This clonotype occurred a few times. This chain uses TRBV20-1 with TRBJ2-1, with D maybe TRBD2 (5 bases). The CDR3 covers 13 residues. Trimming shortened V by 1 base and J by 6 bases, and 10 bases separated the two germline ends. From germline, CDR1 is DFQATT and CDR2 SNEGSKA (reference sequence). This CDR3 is CSARGPGSNEQFF. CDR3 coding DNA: TGCAGTGCTAGAGGTCCTGGGAGCAATGAGCAGTTCTTC.

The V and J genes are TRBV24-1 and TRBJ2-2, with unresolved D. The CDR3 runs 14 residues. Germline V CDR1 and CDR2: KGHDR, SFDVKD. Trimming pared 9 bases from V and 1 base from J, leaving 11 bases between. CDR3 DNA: TGTGCCACCGCAAGAGGCGGGAACACCGGGGAGCTGTTTTTT. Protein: CATARGGNTGELFF.

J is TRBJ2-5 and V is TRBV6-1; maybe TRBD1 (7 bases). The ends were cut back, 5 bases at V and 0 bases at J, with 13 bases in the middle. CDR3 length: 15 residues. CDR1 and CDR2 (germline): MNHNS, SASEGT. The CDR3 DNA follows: TGTGCCAGCAGTTACGGGGGACAGTACCAAGAGACCCAGTACTTC. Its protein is CASSYGGQYQETQYF.

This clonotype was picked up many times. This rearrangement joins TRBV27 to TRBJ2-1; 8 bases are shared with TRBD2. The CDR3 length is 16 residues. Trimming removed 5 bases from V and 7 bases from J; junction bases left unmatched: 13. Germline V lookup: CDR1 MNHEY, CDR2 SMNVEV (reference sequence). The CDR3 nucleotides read TGTGCCAGCAGTATTATCGGGAGGGCCCTCGGGAATGAGCAGTTCTTC. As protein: CASSIIGRALGNEQFF.

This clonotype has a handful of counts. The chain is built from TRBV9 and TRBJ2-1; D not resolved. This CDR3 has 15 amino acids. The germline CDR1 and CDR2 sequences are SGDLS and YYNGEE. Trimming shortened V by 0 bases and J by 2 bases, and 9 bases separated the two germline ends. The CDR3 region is CASSVGAGPYNEQFF. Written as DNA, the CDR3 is TGTGCCAGCAGCGTAGGAGCAGGCCCCTACAATGAGCAGTTCTTC.

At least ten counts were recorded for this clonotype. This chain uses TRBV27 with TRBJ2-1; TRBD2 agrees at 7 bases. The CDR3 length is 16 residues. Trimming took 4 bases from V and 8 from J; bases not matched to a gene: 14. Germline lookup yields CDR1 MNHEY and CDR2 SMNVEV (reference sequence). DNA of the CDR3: TGTGCCAGCAGTTGGGGGGGAGGGATCGAGGGCGATGAGCAGTTCTTC. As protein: CASSWGGGIEGDEQFF.

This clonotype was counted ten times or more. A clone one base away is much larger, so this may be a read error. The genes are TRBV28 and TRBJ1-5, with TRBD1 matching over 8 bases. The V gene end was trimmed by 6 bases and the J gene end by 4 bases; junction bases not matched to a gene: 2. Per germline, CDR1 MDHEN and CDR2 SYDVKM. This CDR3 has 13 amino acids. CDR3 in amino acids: CASRGQENQPQHF. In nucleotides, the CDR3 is TGTGCCAGCAGGGGACAGGAAAATCAGCCCCAGCATTTT.

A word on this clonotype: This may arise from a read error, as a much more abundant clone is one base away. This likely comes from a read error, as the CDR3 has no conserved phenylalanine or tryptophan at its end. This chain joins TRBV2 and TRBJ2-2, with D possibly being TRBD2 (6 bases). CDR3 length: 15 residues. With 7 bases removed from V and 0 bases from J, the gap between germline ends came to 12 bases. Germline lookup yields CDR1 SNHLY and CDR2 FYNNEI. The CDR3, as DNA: TGTGCCAGCAAGGCCGGGACTGCGAACACCGGGGAGCTGTTTCTT. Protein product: CASKAGTANTGELFL.

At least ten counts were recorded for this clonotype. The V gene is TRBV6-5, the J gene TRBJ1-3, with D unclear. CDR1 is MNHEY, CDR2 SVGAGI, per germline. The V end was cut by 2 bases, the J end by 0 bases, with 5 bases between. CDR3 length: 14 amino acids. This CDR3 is CASSYRGSGNTIYF. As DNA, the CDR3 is TGTGCCAGCAGTTACCGAGGCTCTGGAAACACCATATATTTT.

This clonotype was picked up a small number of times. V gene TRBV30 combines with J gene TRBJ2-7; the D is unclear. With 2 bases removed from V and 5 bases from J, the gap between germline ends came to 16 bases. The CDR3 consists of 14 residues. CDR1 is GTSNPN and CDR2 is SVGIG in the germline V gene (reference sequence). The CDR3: CAWSPSNLPHEQYF. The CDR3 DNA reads TGTGCCTGGAGTCCGTCCAACCTCCCCCACGAGCAGTACTTC.

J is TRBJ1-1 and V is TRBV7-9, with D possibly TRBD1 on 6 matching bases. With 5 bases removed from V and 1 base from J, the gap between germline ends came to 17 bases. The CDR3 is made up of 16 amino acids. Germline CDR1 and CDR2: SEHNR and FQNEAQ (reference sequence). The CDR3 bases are TGTGCCAGCAGCCACAACAGGGAGGTCGGGAACACTGAAGCTTTCTTT. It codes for CASSHNREVGNTEAFF.

The CDR3 bases are TGCGCCAGCAGGCGGGAGGCCACTGAGCAGTTCTTC. Translated: CASRREATEQFF. The chain is built from TRBV5-1 and TRBJ2-1, with 8 bases identical to TRBD2. CDR3 size: 12 residues. The germline CDR1 and CDR2 sequences are SGHRS and YFSETQ. J was trimmed by 9 bases and V by 5 bases; bases with no gene match: 4.

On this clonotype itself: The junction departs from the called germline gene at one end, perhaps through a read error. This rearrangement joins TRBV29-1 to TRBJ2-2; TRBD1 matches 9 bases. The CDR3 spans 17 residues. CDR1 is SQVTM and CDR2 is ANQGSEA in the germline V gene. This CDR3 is CSVEDPDRGFYTGVLFF. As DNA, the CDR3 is TGCAGCGTTGAAGATCCAGACAGGGGGTTCTACACCGGGGTGCTGTTTTTT.

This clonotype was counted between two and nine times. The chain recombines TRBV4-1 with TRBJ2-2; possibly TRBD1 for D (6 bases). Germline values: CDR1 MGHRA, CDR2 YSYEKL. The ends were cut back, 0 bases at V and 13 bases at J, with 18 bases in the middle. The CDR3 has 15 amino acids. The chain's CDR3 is CASSQDWGGDISLFF. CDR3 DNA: TGCGCCAGCAGCCAAGATTGGGGTGGGGACATCTCGCTGTTTTTT.

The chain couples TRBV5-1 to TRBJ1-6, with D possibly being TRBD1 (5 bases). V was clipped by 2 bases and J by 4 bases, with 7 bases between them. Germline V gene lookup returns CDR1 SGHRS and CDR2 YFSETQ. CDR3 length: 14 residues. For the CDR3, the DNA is TGCGCCAGCAGCTTTCGACAGTATAATTCACCCCTCCACTTT. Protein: CASSFRQYNSPLHF.

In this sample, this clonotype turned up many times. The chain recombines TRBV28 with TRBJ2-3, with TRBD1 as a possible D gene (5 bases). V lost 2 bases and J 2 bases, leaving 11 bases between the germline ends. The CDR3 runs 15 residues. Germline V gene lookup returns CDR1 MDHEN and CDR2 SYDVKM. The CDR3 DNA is TGTGCCAGCAGTTTACGGACAATGCCCACAGATACGCAGTATTTT. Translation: CASSLRTMPTDTQYF.

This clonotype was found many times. In DNA form, the CDR3 reads TGTGCCAGCAGTTTCGTAGCGGGAGCTTTGAATGAGCAGTTCTTC. Protein: CASSFVAGALNEQFF. The V call is TRBV12-3 or TRBV12-4, the J call TRBJ2-1; TRBD2 matches 9 bases. The junction had 7 bases not matched to a gene; V was cut back by 3 bases and J by 7 bases. This CDR3 comprises 15 residues.

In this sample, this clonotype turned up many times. The CDR3 DNA reads as TGCAGCGGCCTAGCGGACTACGAGCAGTACTTC. It encodes CSGLADYEQYF. The genes are TRBV29-1 and TRBJ2-7; 7 bases map to TRBD2. Germline CDR1 reads SQVTM; CDR2 reads ANQGSEA. CDR3 length: 11 residues. With 7 bases clipped from V and 3 bases from J, the junction kept 3 bases outside the gene matches.

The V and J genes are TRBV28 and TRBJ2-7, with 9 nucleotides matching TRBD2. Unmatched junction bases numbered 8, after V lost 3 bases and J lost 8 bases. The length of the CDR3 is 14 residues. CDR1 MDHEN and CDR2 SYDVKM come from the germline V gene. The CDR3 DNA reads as TGTGCCAGCAGTTTCGCTAGCGGGAAAAAAAAGCAGTACTTC. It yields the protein CASSFASGKKKQYF.

The chain's CDR3 is CASSDSGTVDEKLFF. The CDR3 region has the DNA TGTGCCAGCAGTGACTCCGGGACAGTCGATGAAAAACTGTTTTTT. V gene TRBV6-1 combines with J gene TRBJ1-4, with TRBD1 matching over 7 bases. Germline CDR1 and CDR2: MNHNS and SASEGT. There are 15 residues in the CDR3. Germline trimming cut 3 bases from V and 6 bases from J; bases unmatched to any gene: 7.

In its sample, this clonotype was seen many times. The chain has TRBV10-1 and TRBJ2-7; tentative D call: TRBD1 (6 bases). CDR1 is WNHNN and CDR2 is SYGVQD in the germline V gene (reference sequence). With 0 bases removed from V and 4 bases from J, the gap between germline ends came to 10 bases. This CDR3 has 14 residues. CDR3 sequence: CASSESGRGYEQYF. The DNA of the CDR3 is TGCGCCAGCAGTGAGTCGGGCAGGGGTTACGAGCAGTACTTC.

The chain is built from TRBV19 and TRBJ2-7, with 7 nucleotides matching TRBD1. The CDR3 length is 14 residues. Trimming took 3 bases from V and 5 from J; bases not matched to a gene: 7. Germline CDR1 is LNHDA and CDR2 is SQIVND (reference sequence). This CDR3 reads CASSMTGMTDEQYF. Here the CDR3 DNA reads TGTGCCAGTAGTATGACAGGGATGACGGACGAGCAGTACTTC.

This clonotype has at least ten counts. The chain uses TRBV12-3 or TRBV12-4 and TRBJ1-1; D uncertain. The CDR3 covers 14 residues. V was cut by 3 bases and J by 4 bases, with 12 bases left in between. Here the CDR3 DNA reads TGTGCCAGCAGTTTTGTGGGAGTGAGCACTGAAGCTTTCTTT. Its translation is CASSFVGVSTEAFF.

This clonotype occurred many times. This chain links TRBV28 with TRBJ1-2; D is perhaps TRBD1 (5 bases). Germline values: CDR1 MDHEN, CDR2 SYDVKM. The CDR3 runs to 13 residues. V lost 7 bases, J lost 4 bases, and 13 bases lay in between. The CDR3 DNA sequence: TGTGCCAGCACACAGGTTCTCAGCTATGGCTACACCTTC. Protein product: CASTQVLSYGYTF.

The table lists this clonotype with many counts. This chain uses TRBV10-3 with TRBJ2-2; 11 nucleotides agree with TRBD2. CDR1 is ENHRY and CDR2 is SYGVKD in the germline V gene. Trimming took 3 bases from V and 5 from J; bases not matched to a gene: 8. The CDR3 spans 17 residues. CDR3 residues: CAISDLTSGSGTGELFF. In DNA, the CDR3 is TGTGCCATCAGTGATTTAACTAGCGGGAGTGGGACCGGGGAGCTGTTTTTT.